One sample yielded the 17 T cell receptor beta chains listed below, sequenced in a study of CD8 T cells in ankylosing spondylitis. TCRdb reprocessed the 5' RACE reads via MiXCR and lists one record per CDR3 protein. Of some 120,000 distinct CDR3 sequences detected, more than 6.5% appear once; the ten largest clones hold 12%. Source material: blood, either unsorted or a sorted T cell fraction (not recorded which). Every receptor here comes from a male donor with ankylosing spondylitis or in good health (not recorded which).

This clonotype was detected a few times. V is TRBV10-3 and J is TRBJ2-3, with 7 bases fitting TRBD1. Germline V gene data show CDR1 as ENHRY and CDR2 as SYGVKD. Trimming cost V 10 bases and J 4 bases; bases outside gene matches: 11. The CDR3 has 14 amino acids. Written as DNA, the CDR3 is TGTGCCACAAAGGGACAGATCCCCGCAGATACGCAGTATTTT. This sequence encodes CATKGQIPADTQYF.

This clonotype has a handful of counts. The rearrangement joins TRBV18 to TRBJ1-1; 7 bases map to TRBD1. J lost 1 base, V lost 3 bases, and 2 bases had no gene match. CDR1 is KGHSH, CDR2 LQKENI, per germline. This CDR3 is built from 14 residues. The CDR3 DNA is TGTGCCAGCTCACCTAACAGGGGGAACACTGAAGCTTTCTTT. As protein: CASSPNRGNTEAFF.

This clonotype appeared many times. V and J are TRBV5-5 and TRBJ2-4; possible D gene TRBD2, 6 bases. Per the germline V gene, CDR1 is SGHKS and CDR2 is YYEKEE (reference sequence). V was pared by 4 bases and J by 2 bases, with 16 bases between. The CDR3 is made up of 16 amino acids. CDR3: CASSHSREESKNIQYF. The CDR3 nucleotides read TGTGCCAGCAGCCACTCCAGGGAGGAGTCCAAAAACATTCAGTACTTC.

This chain connects TRBV5-1 to TRBJ2-1; D is uncertain. In germline, CDR1 is SGHRS, CDR2 YFSETQ. CDR3 length equals 15 residues. V dropped 0 bases and J dropped 5 bases, with 12 bases sitting between them. The CDR3 sequence is CASSLGIHEHNEQFF. Here the CDR3 DNA reads TGCGCCAGCAGCTTGGGCATTCATGAACACAATGAGCAGTTCTTC.

This clonotype has at least ten counts. The J gene is TRBJ1-2, the V gene TRBV5-1; D might be TRBD1 (6 bases). The germline V gene encodes CDR1 SGHRS and CDR2 YFSETQ. The germline V and J ends were trimmed by 3 bases and 5 bases, with 11 bases remaining between them. This CDR3 contains 13 residues. The DNA for the CDR3 is TGCGCCAGCAGCTGGGACCAGGGGTATGGCTACACCTTC. This gives the protein CASSWDQGYGYTF.

This clonotype was recorded at least ten times. The V call is TRBV29-1, the J call TRBJ1-1; 9 bases are a match to TRBD1. The CDR3 totals 15 residues. V lost 4 bases to trimming and J lost 3 bases; unmatched junction nucleotides: 9. Looked up from germline, CDR1 is SQVTM and CDR2 is ANQGSEA. In DNA form, the CDR3 reads TGCAGCGTTGTGGACAGGGGTTATAGGCACACTGAAGCTTTCTTT. As protein: CSVVDRGYRHTEAFF.

This clonotype was picked up many times. The genes are TRBV12-3 or TRBV12-4 and TRBJ2-5; 7 bases agree with TRBD1. CDR3 length: 13 residues. With 5 bases clipped from V and 3 bases from J, the junction kept 3 bases outside the gene matches. The CDR3 reads CASSLGQKETQYF. For the CDR3, the DNA is TGTGCCAGCAGTCTGGGACAGAAAGAGACCCAGTACTTC.

This clonotype turned up a few times. CDR3 region: CASSPPGAVRGGETQYF. CDR3 DNA sequence: TGTGCCAGCAGTCCTCCTGGAGCTGTCAGGGGGGGAGAGACCCAGTACTTC. The V call is TRBV7-8, the J call TRBJ2-5; TRBD1 or TRBD2 may be the D gene (7 bases each). Germline CDR1 SGHVS, CDR2 FQNEAQ. There are 17 residues in the CDR3. Trimming removed 6 bases at V and 4 bases at J, with 24 bases between.

Concerning this clonotype: A much larger clone lies one base from this, so it may be a read error. This sequence joins TRBV5-6 and TRBJ1-2; TRBD1 is a possible D gene (5 bases). CDR1 is SGHDT and CDR2 is YYEEEE in the germline V gene. This CDR3 contains 14 residues. The CDR3 is CASSWGRSNYGSTF. The CDR3 DNA reads TGTGCCAGCAGCTGGGGCAGGAGCAACTATGGCTCCACCTTC.

This clonotype appeared many times. The chain employs TRBV6-2 or TRBV6-3 and TRBJ2-2, with 7 bases lining up with TRBD2. CDR3 length: 16 residues. After removal of 1 base from V and 5 bases from J, the junction contained 7 bases not matched to a gene. Germline V gene data show CDR1 as MNHEY and CDR2 as SVGEGT. The CDR3 DNA reads TGTGCCAGCAGTTACTATTTGGCGGGAGCGACCGGGGAGCTGTTTTTT. Translation gives CASSYYLAGATGELFF.

This clonotype was recorded many times. V gene TRBV29-1 combines with J gene TRBJ2-5; a weak D match, TRBD2 (5 bases). Trimming took off 2 bases at V and 5 bases at J, with 18 bases between the two ends. This CDR3 has 15 residues. CDR1 SQVTM and CDR2 ANQGSEA come from the germline V gene. CDR3 in DNA: TGCAGCGTTGAAACGATTTTGGCTAGCTTTGAGACCCAGTACTTC. Encoded protein: CSVETILASFETQYF.

This clonotype was counted between two and nine times. This chain links TRBV29-1 with TRBJ1-1; D perhaps matches TRBD1 (6 bases). The V end was cut by 7 bases, the J end by 3 bases, with 15 bases between. Germline CDR1 and CDR2: SQVTM and ANQGSEA. The CDR3 consists of 13 residues. The CDR3 DNA follows: TGCAGCGCCAGGGGTCTACGGTACACTGAAGCTTTCTTT. Translation: CSARGLRYTEAFF.

This clonotype was seen at least ten times. This chain links TRBV10-3 with TRBJ2-3; possible D gene TRBD2, 6 bases. V shed 6 bases and J shed 1 base, with 11 bases lying between them. Germline values: CDR1 ENHRY, CDR2 SYGVKD. The CDR3 totals 14 residues. The CDR3 here is CAIRDGSGTDTQYF. The CDR3 bases are TGTGCCATCAGGGACGGGAGCGGCACAGATACGCAGTATTTT.

This clonotype was counted at least ten times. Germline is not matched at one junction end, which may reflect a read error. This chain uses TRBV11-2 with TRBJ2-2; the D gene is possibly TRBD1 (5 bases). This CDR3 region has 15 residues. The germline V gene has CDR1 SGHAT and CDR2 FQNNGV. CDR3 coding DNA: TGTGCCAGCAGTTTAGGGCAGGGCAGAACCGGGGAGCTGTTTTTT. It yields the protein CASSLGQGRTGELFF.

J is TRBJ2-2 and V is TRBV5-4; perhaps TRBD2 as D (6 bases). The CDR3 covers 15 residues. Germline V lookup: CDR1 SGHNT, CDR2 YYREEE (reference sequence). V dropped 3 bases and J dropped 5 bases, with 14 bases sitting between them. The CDR3 region has the DNA TGTGCCAGCAGCTCCCCCCCCGGGGGAACCGGGGAGCTGTTTTTT. Encoded protein: CASSSPPGGTGELFF.

The chain employs TRBV6-5 and TRBJ2-7, with D possibly matching TRBD2 (6 bases). Between the trimmed V and J ends, which lost 2 bases and 2 bases, there was a span of 19 bases. This CDR3 comprises 17 residues. The V gene's germline CDR1 is MNHEY and CDR2 SVGAGI. The CDR3 DNA sequence: TGTGCCAGCAGTTACGAGTTCAGGTGGGAGGAGGCCTACGAGCAGTACTTC. Protein sequence: CASSYEFRWEEAYEQYF.

This clonotype was recorded at least ten times. The gene calls are TRBV5-1 and TRBJ1-1; no clear D gene. CDR3 length: 13 amino acids. Trimming removed 0 bases at V and 3 bases at J, with 6 bases between. The germline V gene encodes CDR1 SGHRS and CDR2 YFSETQ. CDR3: CASSLARDTEAFF. For the CDR3, the DNA is TGCGCCAGCAGCTTGGCCCGGGACACTGAAGCTTTCTTT.